What follows describes a single T cell receptor (beta chain). One end of the junction is discordant with germline, which a read error may explain. CDR3 length equals 12 residues. Germline CDR1 and CDR2: MNHNS and SASEGT. This entry belongs to a study of tumor-infiltrating lymphocytes in oesophageal squamous cell carcinoma. Each CDR3 protein gets one entry after TCRdb re-called the PCR reads with MiXCR. The sample gives some 11,000 distinct CDR3 sequences, around 55% of which show up once; around 42% is in the top ten. The sequence was obtained from a female donor with esophageal squamous cell carcinoma. The chain is built from TRBV6-1 and TRBJ1-2; D ambiguous. The sample consisted of esophageal tumor tissue. The CDR3 spells CASSEVRDGYIF. The CDR3 DNA is TGTGCCAGCAGTGAAGTTAGGGATGGCTACATCTTC.